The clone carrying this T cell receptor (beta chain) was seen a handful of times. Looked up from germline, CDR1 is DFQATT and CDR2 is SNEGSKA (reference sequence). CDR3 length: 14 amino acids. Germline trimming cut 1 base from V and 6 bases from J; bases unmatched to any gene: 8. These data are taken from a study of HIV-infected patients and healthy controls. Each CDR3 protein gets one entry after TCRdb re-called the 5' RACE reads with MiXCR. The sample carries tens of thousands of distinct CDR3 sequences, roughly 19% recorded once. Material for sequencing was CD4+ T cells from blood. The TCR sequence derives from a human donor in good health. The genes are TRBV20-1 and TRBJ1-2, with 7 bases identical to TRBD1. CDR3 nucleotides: TGCAGTGCTAGAGTTATGGCAGGGGGAGATGGCTACACCTTC. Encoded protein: CSARVMAGGDGYTF.